This TCR beta chain was identified in a study of CD8+ T cells in alopecia areata. Trimming took off 2 bases at V and 2 bases at J, with 7 bases between the two ends. The germline V gene encodes CDR1 ENHRY and CDR2 SYGVKD. The length of the CDR3 is 15 residues. The treatment was: oral pan-JAK inhibitor, 5-10 mg twice daily. TCR sequencing used cDNA made by reverse transcription of extracted RNA. Clones were sequenced by immunoSEQ multiplex PCR, and TCRdb holds only the in-frame ones, with some missing. The table includes about 210,000 clones, roughly 66% detected once. V is TRBV10-3 and J is TRBJ1-6; D ambiguous. Source: CD4+ T cells sorted from blood, taken between weeks 43 and 45, from a patient treated with tofacitinib. This TCR was sampled from a human donor with alopecia areata. The CDR3 DNA reads as TGTGCCATCAGTGAGGAGGAGGCCTATAATTCACCCCTCCACTTT. Translation: CAISEEEAYNSPLHF.